This T cell receptor (beta chain) was obtained from a study of shared clonotypes between healthy human individuals. Study results and limitations: Genetic and exposure-history diversity was limited by the few donors. Clonotype sharing among donors was expected to depend on sequencing depth.

The repertoire was sequenced with immunoSEQ multiplex PCR; TCRdb's copy has only in-frame clones and lacks some. The table has some 510,000 clones, about four fifths seen once. The CDR3 is 15 residues long. Germline V lookup: CDR1 MNHNY, CDR2 SVGAGI (reference sequence). V was shortened by 0 bases and J by 5 bases, with 13 bases between the two germline ends. In this sample, this clone turned up many times. Its target is unknown. The donors, healthy adults who were HIV-negative, had experienced no recent acute infections or vaccinations. The sequencing sample was made of PBMCs. This chain links TRBV6-6 with TRBJ1-1; D not certain. This clonotype was sampled from a woman aged 40 to 50 in good health. Some clones in this sample may be carry-over from other donors' samples. CDR3 in amino acids: CASSYSLLLGTEAFF. The CDR3 bases are TGTGCCAGCAGTTACTCCCTCCTACTAGGGACTGAAGCTTTCTTT.